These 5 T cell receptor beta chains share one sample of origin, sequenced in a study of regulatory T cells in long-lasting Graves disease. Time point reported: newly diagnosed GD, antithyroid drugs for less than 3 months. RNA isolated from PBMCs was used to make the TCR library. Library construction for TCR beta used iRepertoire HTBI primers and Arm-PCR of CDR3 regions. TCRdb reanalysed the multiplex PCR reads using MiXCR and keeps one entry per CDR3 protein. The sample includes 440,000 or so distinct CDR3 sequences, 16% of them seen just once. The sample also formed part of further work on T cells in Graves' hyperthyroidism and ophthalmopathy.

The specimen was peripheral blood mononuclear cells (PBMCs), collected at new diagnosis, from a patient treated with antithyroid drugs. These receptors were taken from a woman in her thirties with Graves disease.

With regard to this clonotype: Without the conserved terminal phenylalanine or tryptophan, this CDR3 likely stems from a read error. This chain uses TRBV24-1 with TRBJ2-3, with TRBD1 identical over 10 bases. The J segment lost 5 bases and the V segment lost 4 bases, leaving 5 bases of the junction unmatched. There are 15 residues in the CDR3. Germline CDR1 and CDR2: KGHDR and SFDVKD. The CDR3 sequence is CATSEAGTGEDTQYS. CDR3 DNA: TGTGCCACCAGTGAGGCCGGGACAGGGGAAGATACGCAGTATTCT.

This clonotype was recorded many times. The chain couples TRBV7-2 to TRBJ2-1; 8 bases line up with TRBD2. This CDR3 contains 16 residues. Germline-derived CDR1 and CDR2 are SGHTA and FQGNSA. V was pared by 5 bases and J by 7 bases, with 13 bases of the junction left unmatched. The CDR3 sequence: CASSAAAGRAINEQFF. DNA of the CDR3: TGTGCCAGCAGCGCTGCCGCCGGGAGGGCCATTAATGAGCAGTTCTTC.

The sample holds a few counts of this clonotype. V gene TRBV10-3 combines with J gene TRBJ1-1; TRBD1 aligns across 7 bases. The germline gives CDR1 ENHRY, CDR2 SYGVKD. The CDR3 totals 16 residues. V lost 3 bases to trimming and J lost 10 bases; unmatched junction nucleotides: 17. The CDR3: CAISELEQGPRGSAFF. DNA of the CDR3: TGTGCCATCAGTGAACTTGAACAGGGGCCTAGGGGGTCAGCTTTCTTT.

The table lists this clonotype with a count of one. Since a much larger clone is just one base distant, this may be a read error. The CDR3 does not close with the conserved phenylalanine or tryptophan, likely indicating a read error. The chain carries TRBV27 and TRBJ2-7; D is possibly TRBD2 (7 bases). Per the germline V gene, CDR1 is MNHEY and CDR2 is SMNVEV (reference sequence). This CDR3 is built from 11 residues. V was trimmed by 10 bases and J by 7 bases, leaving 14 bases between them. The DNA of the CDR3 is TGTGCCACCGGGGGGCTAGGGGAGCAGTACCTC. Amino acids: CATGGLGEQYL.

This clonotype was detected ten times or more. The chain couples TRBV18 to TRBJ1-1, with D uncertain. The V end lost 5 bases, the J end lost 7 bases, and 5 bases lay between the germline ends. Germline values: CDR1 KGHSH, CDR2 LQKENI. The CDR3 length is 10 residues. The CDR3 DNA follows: TGTGCCAGCTCAGGGAGTGAAGCTTTCTTT. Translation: CASSGSEAFF.